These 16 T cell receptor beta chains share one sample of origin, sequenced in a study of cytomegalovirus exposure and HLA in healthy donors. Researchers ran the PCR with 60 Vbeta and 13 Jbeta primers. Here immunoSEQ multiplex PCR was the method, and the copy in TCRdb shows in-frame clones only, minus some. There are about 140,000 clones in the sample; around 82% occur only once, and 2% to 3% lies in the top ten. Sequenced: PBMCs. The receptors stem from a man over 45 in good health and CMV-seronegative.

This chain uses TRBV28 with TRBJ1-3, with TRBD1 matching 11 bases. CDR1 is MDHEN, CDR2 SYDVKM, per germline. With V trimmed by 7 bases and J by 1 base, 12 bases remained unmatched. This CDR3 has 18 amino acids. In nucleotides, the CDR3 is TGTGCCAGCACTCCCTGGGGGACAGGGGGTGCATCTGGAAACACCATATATTTT. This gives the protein CASTPWGTGGASGNTIYF.

The CDR3 DNA reads TGTGCCAGCAGCTATATGGGGCGAAGCTCTGGAAACACCATATATTTT. This translates into CASSYMGRSSGNTIYF. The J gene is TRBJ1-3, the V gene TRBV7-2; D may be TRBD1 (5 bases). The CDR3 is made up of 16 amino acids. The V end lost 4 bases, the J end lost 0 bases, and 13 bases lay between the germline ends. Germline values: CDR1 SGHTA, CDR2 FQGNSA.

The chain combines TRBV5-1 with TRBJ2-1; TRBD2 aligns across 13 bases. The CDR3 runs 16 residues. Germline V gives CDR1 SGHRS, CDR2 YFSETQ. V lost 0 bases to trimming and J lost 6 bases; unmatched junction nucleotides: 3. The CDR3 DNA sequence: TGCGCCAGCAGCTTGGAACTAGCGGGAGGGGGCAATGAGCAGTTCTTC. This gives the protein CASSLELAGGGNEQFF.

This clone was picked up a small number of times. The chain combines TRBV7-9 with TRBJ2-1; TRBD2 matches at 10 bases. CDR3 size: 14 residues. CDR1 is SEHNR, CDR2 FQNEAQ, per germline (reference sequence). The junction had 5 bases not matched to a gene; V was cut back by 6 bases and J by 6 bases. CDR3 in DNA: TGTGCCAGCAGTAGGACTAGCGGCTCCAATGAGCAGTTCTTC. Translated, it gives CASSRTSGSNEQFF. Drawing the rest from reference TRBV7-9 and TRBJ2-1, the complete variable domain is DTGVSQNPRHKITKRGQNVTFRCDPISEHNRLYWYRQTLGQGPEFLTYFQNEAQLEKSRLLSDRFSAERPKGSFSTLEIQRTEQGDSAMYLCASSRTSGSNEQFFGPGTRLTVL.

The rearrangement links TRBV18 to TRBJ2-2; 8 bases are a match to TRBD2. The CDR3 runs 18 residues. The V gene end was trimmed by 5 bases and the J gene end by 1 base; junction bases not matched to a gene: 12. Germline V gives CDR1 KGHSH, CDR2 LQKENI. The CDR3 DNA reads TGTGCCAGCTCATCCTTCGACTTAAGCGGGGGGAACACCGGGGAGCTGTTTTTT. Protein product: CASSSFDLSGGNTGELFF.

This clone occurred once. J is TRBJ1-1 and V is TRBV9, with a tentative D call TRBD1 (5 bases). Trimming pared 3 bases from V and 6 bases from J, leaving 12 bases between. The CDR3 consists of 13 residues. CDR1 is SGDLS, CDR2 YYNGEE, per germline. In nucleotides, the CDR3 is TGTGCCAGCAGCGGGGACTCCCCGGCTGAAGCTTTCTTT. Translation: CASSGDSPAEAFF.

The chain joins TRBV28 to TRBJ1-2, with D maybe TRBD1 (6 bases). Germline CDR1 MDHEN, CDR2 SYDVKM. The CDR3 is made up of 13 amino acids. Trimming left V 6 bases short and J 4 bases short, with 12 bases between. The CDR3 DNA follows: TGTGCCAGCAGGTCGACAGGTGCCTATGGCTACACCTTC. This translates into CASRSTGAYGYTF.

The chain's CDR3 is CASSQEDGGANEKLFF. CDR3 sequence (DNA): TGTGCCAGCAGCCAAGAGGACGGGGGGGCTAATGAAAAACTGTTTTTT. The V call is TRBV16, the J call TRBJ1-4; D is perhaps TRBD1 (5 bases). The V and J ends lost 2 bases and 3 bases respectively, with 13 bases between them. Germline V gene sequence: CDR1 KGHSY, CDR2 FQNENV. CDR3 length equals 16 residues.

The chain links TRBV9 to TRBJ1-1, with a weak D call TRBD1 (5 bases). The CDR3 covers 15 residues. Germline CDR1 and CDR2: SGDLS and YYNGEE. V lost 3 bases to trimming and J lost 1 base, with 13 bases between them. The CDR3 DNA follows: TGTGCCAGCAGCGCCCTGACAGACCCGAACACTGAAGCTTTCTTT. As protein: CASSALTDPNTEAFF.

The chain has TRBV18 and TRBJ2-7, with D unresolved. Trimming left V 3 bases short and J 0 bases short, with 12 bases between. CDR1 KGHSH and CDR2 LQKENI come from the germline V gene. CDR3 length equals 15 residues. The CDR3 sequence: CASSPGPPSSYEQYF. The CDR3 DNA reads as TGTGCCAGCTCACCGGGCCCGCCGAGCTCCTACGAGCAGTACTTC. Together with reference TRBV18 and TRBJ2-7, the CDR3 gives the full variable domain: NAGVMQNPRHLVRRRGQEARLRCSPMKGHSHVYWYRQLPEEGLKFMVYLQKENIIDESGMPKERFSAEFPKEGPSILRIQQVVRGDSAAYFCASSPGPPSSYEQYFGPGTRLTVT.

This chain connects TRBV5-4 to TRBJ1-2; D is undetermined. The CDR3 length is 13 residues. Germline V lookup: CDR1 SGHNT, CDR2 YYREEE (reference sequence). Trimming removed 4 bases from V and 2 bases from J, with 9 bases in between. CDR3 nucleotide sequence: TGTGCCAGCAGCCCGGCGGAGAACTATGGCTACACCTTC. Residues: CASSPAENYGYTF.

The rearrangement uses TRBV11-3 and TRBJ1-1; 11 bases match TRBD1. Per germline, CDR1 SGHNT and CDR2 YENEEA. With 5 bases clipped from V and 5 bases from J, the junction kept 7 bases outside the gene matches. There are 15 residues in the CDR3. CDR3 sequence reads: CASSPGQGAHTEAFF. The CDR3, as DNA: TGTGCCAGCAGCCCAGGACAGGGGGCGCATACTGAAGCTTTCTTT.

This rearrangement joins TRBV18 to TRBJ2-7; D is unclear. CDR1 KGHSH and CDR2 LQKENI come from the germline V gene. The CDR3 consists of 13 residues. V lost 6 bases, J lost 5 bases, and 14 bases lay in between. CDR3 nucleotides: TGTGCCAGCTCCGAGCTGTTCCTAGACGAGCAGTACTTC. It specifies CASSELFLDEQYF.

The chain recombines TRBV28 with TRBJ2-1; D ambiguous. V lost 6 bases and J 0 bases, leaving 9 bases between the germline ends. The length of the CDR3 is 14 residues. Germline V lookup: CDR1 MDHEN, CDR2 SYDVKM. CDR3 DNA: TGTGCCAGCAGGAGAGAGTACTCCTACAATGAGCAGTTCTTC. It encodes CASRREYSYNEQFF.

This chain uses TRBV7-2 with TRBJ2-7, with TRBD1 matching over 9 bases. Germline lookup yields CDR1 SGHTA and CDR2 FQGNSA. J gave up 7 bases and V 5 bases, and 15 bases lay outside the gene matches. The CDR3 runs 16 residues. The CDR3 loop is CASSQGTGRHTGEQYF. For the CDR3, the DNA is TGTGCCAGCAGCCAAGGGACAGGGCGGCATACTGGGGAGCAGTACTTC.

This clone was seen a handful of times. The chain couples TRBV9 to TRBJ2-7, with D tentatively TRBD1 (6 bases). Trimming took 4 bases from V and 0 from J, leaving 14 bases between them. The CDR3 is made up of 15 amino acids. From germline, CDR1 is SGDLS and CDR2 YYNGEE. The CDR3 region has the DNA TGTGCCAGCAGCCCTCTTGGGGGCAGCTCCTACGAGCAGTACTTC. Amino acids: CASSPLGGSSYEQYF.